This TCR beta chain is from a study of T-cell reconstitution after alpha-beta-depleted transplantation in children. As it was prepared, the TCRbeta library received unique molecular identifiers. TCRdb reprocessed the PCR reads via MiXCR and lists one record per CDR3 protein. The sample contains about 420,000 distinct CDR3 sequences, around 9.9% of which appear only once. Germline lookup yields CDR1 MNHNS and CDR2 SASEGT. V shed 10 bases, J shed 2 bases, and the junction held 8 bases outside the gene matches. The CDR3 is 15 residues long. This chain connects TRBV6-1 to TRBJ1-6; 7 bases match TRBD1. This receptor was taken from a human donor who donated a stem cell graft to a child with acute myeloid leukemia. The source material was PBMCs from the stem cell graft donor, sampled from the stem cell graft. The CDR3 protein is CATRQGVAYNSPLHF. The CDR3 DNA reads TGTGCCACGCGACAGGGAGTTGCCTATAATTCACCCCTCCACTTT.